Sequencing of this T cell receptor (beta chain) was carried out in a study of CD8 T cells in ankylosing spondylitis. Whole-study results and caveats: The authors reported significant enrichment of disease-linked clones in matched ankylosing spondylitis synovial fluid. What appeared characteristic of ankylosing spondylitis blood was a TCR beta motif of seven to nine highly homologous variants. Disease-associated clones were CD8+ and fairly uncommon in peripheral blood.

Making the TCR beta libraries involved quantitative 5'-RACE with molecular barcodes. Each CDR3 protein gets one entry after TCRdb re-called the 5' RACE reads with MiXCR. The sample contains approximately 260,000 distinct CDR3 sequences, 8% to 9.5% of which appear only once. A remark on this clonotype: The antigen is undetermined.

V lost 2 bases and J 6 bases, leaving 9 bases between the germline ends. Germline V gives CDR1 SGHTA, CDR2 FQGTGA. CDR3 size: 13 residues. The V and J genes are TRBV7-3 and TRBJ2-3; D uncertain. This receptor was identified in a male donor with ankylosing spondylitis or in good health (not recorded which). The sample taken for sequencing was blood, either unsorted or a sorted T cell fraction (not recorded which). The CDR3 region is CASSLGVRDTQYF. The CDR3, as DNA: TGTGCCAGCAGCTTAGGGGTTCGGGATACGCAGTATTTT.